This entry describes one TCR beta chain. The source of the sample is a study of brain T cells in children with intractable seizures. V gave up 6 bases and J gave up 0 bases, with 8 bases separating them. Germline assignment: CDR1 MDHEN and CDR2 SYDVKM. This CDR3 is 13 amino acids long. Produced via immunoSEQ multiplex PCR; TCRdb's table is partial and in-frame only. Of 70,000 to 85,000 clones in the sample, 90% to 95% are singletons; the top ten hold about 23%. This material consisted of peripheral blood, taken at surgery. This receptor was obtained from a girl aged 2-9 years with Rasmussen encephalitis and intractable seizures. This chain joins TRBV28 and TRBJ1-1; D is undetermined. CDR3 bases: TGTGCCAGCAGCCCGGCGATGAACACTGAAGCTTTCTTT. It encodes CASSPAMNTEAFF. The full variable domain, rest sourced from reference TRBV28 and TRBJ1-1, is DVKVTQSSRYLVKRTGEKVFLECVQDMDHENMFWYRQDPGLGLRLIYFSYDVKMKEKGDIPEGYSVSREKKERFSLILESASTNQTSMYLCASSPAMNTEAFFGQGTRLTVV.